The text below deals with one TCR beta chain. The sample comes from a study of blood T cell repertoires in COVID-19. Overall study: There were acute and convalescent COVID-19 samples, and they came from the United States, Italy and Spain. PBMCs, B-cell-depleted T cells, or T cells provided the cDNA or gDNA that made up the material.

In the study's own analysis: Amplification with reference gene primers provided the estimates of nucleated cell counts. Sequencing used immunoSEQ multiplex PCR; TCRdb keeps in-frame clones, though not all of them. V and J calls and clone size follow that table, whereas D and trimming were derived from the DNA. The sample holds roughly 73,000 clones, 90% seen once. V dropped 0 bases and J dropped 7; count of bases not matched to a gene: 7. The CDR3 length is 15 residues. Germline V gives CDR1 SGHRS, CDR2 YFSETQ. This clonotype was sampled from a man in his forties or fifties with acute or convalescent COVID-19. V gene TRBV5-1 combines with J gene TRBJ2-1; 7 nucleotides line up with TRBD1. Sequenced material: peripheral blood. CDR3 loop: CASSLGGTGVNEQFF. In nucleotides, the CDR3 is TGCGCCAGCAGCTTGGGGGGAACAGGGGTTAATGAGCAGTTCTTC.